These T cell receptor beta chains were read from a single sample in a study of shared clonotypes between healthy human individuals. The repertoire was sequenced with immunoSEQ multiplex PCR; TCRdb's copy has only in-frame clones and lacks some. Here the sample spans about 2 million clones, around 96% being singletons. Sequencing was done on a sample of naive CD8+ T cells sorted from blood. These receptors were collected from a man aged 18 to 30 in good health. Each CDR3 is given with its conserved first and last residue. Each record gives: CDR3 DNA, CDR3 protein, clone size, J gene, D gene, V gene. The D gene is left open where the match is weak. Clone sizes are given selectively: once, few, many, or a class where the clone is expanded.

CDR3 DNA: TGTGCCAGCAGTTCGGGACCGCGGCCAGCTAACTATGGCTACACCTTC
CDR3 protein: CASSSGPRPANYGYTF
clone size: NA
J gene: TRBJ1-2
D gene: NA
V gene: TRBV6-5

CDR3 DNA: TGTGCCAGCAGCTTGCCCGGGACAGGGGCCACAGATACGCAGTATTTT
CDR3 protein: CASSLPGTGATDTQYF
clone size: NA
J gene: TRBJ2-3
D gene: TRBD1
V gene: TRBV7-9

CDR3 DNA: TGTGCCAGCAGTCTAGGACAGGGGGGCATGTATAGCAATCAGCCCCAGCATTTT
CDR3 protein: CASSLGQGGMYSNQPQHF
clone size: NA
J gene: TRBJ1-5
D gene: TRBD1
V gene: TRBV2

CDR3 DNA: TGTGCCTGGATGGGATGGGGGTCTTCTCACGGCACAGATACGCAGTATTTT
CDR3 protein: CAWMGWGSSHGTDTQYF
clone size: NA
J gene: TRBJ2-3
D gene: NA
V gene: TRBV30

CDR3 DNA: TGTGCCAGTAGTACAGGGGGCGTGAATGAAAAACTGTTTTTT
CDR3 protein: CASSTGGVNEKLFF
clone size: NA
J gene: TRBJ1-4
D gene: TRBD1
V gene: TRBV19

CDR3 DNA: TGTGCCAGCAGCTGGGGAGCGGGGCCACCCCTCCACTTT
CDR3 protein: CASSWGAGPPLHF
clone size: NA
J gene: TRBJ1-6
D gene: NA
V gene: TRBV27

CDR3 DNA: TGTGCCAGCTGGCCAGGGGGCGAGATAGATACGCAGTATTTT
CDR3 protein: CASWPGGEIDTQYF
clone size: once
J gene: TRBJ2-3
D gene: TRBD1
V gene: TRBV5-6

CDR3 DNA: TGTGCCAGCAGCCAAGAGGTGGGGACAGGGGCCAATGAGCAGTTCTTC
CDR3 protein: CASSQEVGTGANEQFF
clone size: NA
J gene: TRBJ2-1
D gene: TRBD1
V gene: TRBV4-2

CDR3 DNA: TGTGCCAGCCTGGGACAGGCTTACAATGAGCAGTTCTTC
CDR3 protein: CASLGQAYNEQFF
clone size: few
J gene: TRBJ2-1
D gene: TRBD1
V gene: TRBV19

CDR3 DNA: TGTGCCAGCAGCGTAGCTGGGACCCCATCCTCTGGGGCCAACGTCCTGACTTTC
CDR3 protein: CASSVAGTPSSGANVLTF
clone size: NA
J gene: TRBJ2-6
D gene: NA
V gene: TRBV9

CDR3 DNA: TGCGCCAGCAGCCAAGACATGGAACCGGGACAGGGATACTATGGCTACACCTTC
CDR3 protein: CASSQDMEPGQGYYGYTF
clone size: NA
J gene: TRBJ1-2
D gene: TRBD1
V gene: TRBV4-3

CDR3 DNA: TGTGCCAGCAGCCACCAGATGTACGATGAGCAGTTCTTC
CDR3 protein: CASSHQMYDEQFF
clone size: NA
J gene: TRBJ2-1
D gene: NA
V gene: TRBV7-9

CDR3 DNA: TGTGCCAGCAGTGAATGGGGAAAGGGGAGCTCCTACGAGCAGTACTTC
CDR3 protein: CASSEWGKGSSYEQYF
clone size: NA
J gene: TRBJ2-7
D gene: NA
V gene: TRBV2

CDR3 DNA: TGTGCCATCAGCCCAACCGGGACAGGGGATTCACCCCTCCACTTT
CDR3 protein: CAISPTGTGDSPLHF
clone size: once
J gene: TRBJ1-6
D gene: TRBD1
V gene: TRBV10-3

CDR3 DNA: TGTGCCAGCAGCTCACCCTCCGAGGGAGCGCTCGAGCAGTACTTC
CDR3 protein: CASSSPSEGALEQYF
clone size: NA
J gene: TRBJ2-7
D gene: NA
V gene: TRBV5-4

CDR3 DNA: TGTGCCAGCAGCTTAGACGTCCTGACTTTC
CDR3 protein: CASSLDVLTF
clone size: NA
J gene: TRBJ2-6
D gene: NA
V gene: TRBV7-2

CDR3 DNA: TGCGCCAGCAGCCAAGCCTATCTAGCGGGGGGGCGGGGCACAGATACGCAGTATTTT
CDR3 protein: CASSQAYLAGGRGTDTQYF
clone size: NA
J gene: TRBJ2-3
D gene: TRBD2
V gene: TRBV4-1

CDR3 DNA: TGTGCCAGCAGCTTGTTGGGGACCGACGAGCAGTACTTC
CDR3 protein: CASSLLGTDEQYF
clone size: NA
J gene: TRBJ2-7
D gene: NA
V gene: TRBV5-8

CDR3 DNA: TGTGCCAGCAGTGGACTACAGGGCTTAGGACAGCCCCAGCATTTT
CDR3 protein: CASSGLQGLGQPQHF
clone size: NA
J gene: TRBJ1-5
D gene: NA
V gene: TRBV25-1

CDR3 DNA: TGTGCCGGGGGCGGGCAGGGCAATCAGCCCCAGCATTTT
CDR3 protein: CAGGGQGNQPQHF
clone size: NA
J gene: TRBJ1-5
D gene: NA
V gene: TRBV7-9

CDR3 DNA: TGCAGCGTTGTCTACGGGACCGACGCCTACAATGAGCAGTTCTTC
CDR3 protein: CSVVYGTDAYNEQFF
clone size: NA
J gene: TRBJ2-1
D gene: NA
V gene: TRBV29-1

CDR3 DNA: TGCGCCAGCAGCCAAGGGGAGGGCGAGCAGTACTTC
CDR3 protein: CASSQGEGEQYF
clone size: NA
J gene: TRBJ2-7
D gene: TRBD2
V gene: TRBV4-1

CDR3 DNA: TGTGCCAGCAGCGTAGATCCCTCGGGACAGTACTACGAGCAGTACTTC
CDR3 protein: CASSVDPSGQYYEQYF
clone size: NA
J gene: TRBJ2-7
D gene: TRBD1
V gene: TRBV9

CDR3 DNA: TGCGCCAGCAGCCCTCCGGCGGGGTTCACGAAGAGGCAGTTCTTC
CDR3 protein: CASSPPAGFTKRQFF
clone size: NA
J gene: TRBJ2-1
D gene: NA
V gene: TRBV4-1